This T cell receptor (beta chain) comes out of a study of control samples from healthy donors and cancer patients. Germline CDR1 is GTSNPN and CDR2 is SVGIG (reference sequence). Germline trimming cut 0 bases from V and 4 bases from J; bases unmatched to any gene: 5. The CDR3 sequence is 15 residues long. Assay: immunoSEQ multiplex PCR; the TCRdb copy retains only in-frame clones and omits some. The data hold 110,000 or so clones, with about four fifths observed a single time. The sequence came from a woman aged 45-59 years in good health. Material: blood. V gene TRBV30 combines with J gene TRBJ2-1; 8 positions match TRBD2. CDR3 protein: CAWSVGSGNYNEQFF. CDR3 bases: TGTGCCTGGAGTGTCGGTAGCGGGAATTACAATGAGCAGTTCTTC.